This T cell receptor (beta chain) is from a study of T cell responses to AZD1222 COVID-19 vaccine. Overall study context: Timing groups of about 4 and about 12 weeks for second doses were pooled. Whole-study findings and limits: Elevations in Spike-specific TCR breadth and depth followed administration of two AZD1222 doses.

Details on this clone: Its specificity is unknown.

The table came from immunoSEQ multiplex PCR; TCRdb's copy has only in-frame clones and leaves some out. The sample yields about 180,000 clones, 70% to 90% seen once. The germline gives CDR1 LGHNA, CDR2 YSLEER. Trimming cost V 0 bases and J 3 bases; bases outside gene matches: 4. The CDR3 runs 16 residues. This specimen was peripheral blood, taken on day 0 of AZD1222 vaccination. The V and J genes are TRBV4-3 and TRBJ2-1, with 8 bases fitting TRBD2. This TCR was recovered from an adult in good health. The CDR3 reads CASSQDLAGYYNEQFF. The CDR3 coding sequence is TGCGCCAGCAGCCAAGACCTAGCGGGCTACTACAATGAGCAGTTCTTC.